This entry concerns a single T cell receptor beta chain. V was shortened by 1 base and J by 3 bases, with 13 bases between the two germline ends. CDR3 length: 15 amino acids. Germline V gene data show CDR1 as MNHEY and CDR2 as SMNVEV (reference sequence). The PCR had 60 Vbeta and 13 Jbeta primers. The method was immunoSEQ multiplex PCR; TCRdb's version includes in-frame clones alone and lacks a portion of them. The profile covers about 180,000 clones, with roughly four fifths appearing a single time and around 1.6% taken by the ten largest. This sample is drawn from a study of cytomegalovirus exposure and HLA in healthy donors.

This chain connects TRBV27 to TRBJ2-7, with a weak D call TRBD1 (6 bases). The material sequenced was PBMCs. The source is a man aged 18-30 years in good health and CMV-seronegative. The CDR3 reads CASSLYPAQGYEQYF. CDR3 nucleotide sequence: TGTGCCAGCAGTTTATACCCCGCACAGGGCTACGAGCAGTACTTC.